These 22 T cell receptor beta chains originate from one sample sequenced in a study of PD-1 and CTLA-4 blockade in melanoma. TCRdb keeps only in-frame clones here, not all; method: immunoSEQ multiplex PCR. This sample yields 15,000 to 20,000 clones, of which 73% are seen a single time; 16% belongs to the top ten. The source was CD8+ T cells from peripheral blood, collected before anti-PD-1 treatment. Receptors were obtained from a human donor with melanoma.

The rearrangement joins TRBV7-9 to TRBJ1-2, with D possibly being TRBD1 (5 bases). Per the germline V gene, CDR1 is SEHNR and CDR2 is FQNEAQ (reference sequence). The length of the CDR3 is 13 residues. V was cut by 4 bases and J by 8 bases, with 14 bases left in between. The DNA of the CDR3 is TGTGCCAGCAGCTCGCAGTCCCAGGGAGGCTACACCTTC. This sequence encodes CASSSQSQGGYTF.

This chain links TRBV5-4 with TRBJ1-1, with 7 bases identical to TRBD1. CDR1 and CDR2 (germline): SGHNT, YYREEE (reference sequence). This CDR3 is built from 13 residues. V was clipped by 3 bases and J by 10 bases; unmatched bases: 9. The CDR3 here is CASSSPPRQGAFF. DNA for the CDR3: TGTGCCAGCAGCTCCCCACCCAGACAGGGAGCTTTCTTT.

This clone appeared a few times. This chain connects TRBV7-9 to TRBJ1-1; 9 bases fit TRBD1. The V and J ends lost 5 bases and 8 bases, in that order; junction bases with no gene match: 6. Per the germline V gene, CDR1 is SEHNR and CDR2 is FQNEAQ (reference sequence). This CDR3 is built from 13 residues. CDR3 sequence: CASSETGGWEAFF. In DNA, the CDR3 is TGTGCCAGCAGCGAAACAGGGGGCTGGGAAGCTTTCTTT.

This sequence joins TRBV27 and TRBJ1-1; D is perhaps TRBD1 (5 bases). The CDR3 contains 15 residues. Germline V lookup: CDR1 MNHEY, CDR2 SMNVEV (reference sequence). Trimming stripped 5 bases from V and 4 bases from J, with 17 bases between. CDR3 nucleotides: TGTGCCAGCAGTCTTAGCTCAGGGTCGAGCACTGAAGCTTTCTTT. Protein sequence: CASSLSSGSSTEAFF.

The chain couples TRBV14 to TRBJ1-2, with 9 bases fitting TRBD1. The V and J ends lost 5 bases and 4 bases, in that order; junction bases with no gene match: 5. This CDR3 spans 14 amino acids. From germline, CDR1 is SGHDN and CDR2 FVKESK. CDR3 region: CASSKGQGGYGYTF. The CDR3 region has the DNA TGTGCCAGCAGCAAGGGACAGGGAGGCTATGGCTACACCTTC.

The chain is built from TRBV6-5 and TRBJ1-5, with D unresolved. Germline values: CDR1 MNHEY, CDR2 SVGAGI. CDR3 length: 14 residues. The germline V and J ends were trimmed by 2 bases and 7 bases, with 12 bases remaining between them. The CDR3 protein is CASSYSTGIQPQHF. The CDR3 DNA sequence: TGTGCCAGCAGTTACAGTACGGGGATCCAGCCCCAGCATTTT.

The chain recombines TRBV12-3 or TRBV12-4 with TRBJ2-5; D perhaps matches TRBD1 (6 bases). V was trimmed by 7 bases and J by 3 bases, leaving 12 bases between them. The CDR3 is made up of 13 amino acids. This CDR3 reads CASTRDNEETQYF. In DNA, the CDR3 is TGTGCCAGCACCCGGGACAATGAAGAGACCCAGTACTTC.

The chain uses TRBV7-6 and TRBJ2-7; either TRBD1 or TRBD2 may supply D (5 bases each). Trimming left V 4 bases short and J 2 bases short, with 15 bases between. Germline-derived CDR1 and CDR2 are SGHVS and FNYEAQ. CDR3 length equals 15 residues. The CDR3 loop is CASSSGTARPYEQYF. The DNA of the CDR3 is TGTGCCAGCAGCTCAGGGACGGCGAGACCCTACGAGCAGTACTTC.

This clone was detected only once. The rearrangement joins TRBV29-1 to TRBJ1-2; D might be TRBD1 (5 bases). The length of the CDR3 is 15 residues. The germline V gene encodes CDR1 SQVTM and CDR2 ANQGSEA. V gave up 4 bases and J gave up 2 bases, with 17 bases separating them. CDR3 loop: CSVGGTAGSNYGYTF. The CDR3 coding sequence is TGCAGCGTTGGGGGAACGGCAGGGTCAAACTATGGCTACACCTTC. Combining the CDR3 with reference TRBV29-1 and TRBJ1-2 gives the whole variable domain SAVISQKPSRDICQRGTSLTIQCQVDSQVTMMFWYRQQPGQSLTLIATANQGSEATYESGFVIDKFPISRPNLTFSTLTVSNMSPEDSSIYLCSVGGTAGSNYGYTFGSGTRLTVV.

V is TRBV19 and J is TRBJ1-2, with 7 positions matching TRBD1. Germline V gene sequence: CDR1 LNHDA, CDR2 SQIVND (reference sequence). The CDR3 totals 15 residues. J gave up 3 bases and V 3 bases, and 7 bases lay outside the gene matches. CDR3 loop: CASSMGDSPYYGYTF. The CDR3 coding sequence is TGTGCCAGTAGTATGGGGGACAGTCCCTACTATGGCTACACCTTC.

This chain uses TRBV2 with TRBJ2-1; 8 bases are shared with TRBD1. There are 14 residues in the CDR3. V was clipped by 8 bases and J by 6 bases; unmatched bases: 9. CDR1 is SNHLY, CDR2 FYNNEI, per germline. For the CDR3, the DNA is TGTGCCAGCCGATGGACAGGGTCCGGCAATGAGCAGTTCTTC. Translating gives CASRWTGSGNEQFF.

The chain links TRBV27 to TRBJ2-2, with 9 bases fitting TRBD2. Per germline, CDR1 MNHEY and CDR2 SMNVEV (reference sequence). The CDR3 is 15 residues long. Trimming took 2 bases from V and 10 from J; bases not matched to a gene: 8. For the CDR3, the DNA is TGTGCCAGCAGTTTACCGGCGGGAGGGCCTATGGAGCTGTTTTTT. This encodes CASSLPAGGPMELFF.

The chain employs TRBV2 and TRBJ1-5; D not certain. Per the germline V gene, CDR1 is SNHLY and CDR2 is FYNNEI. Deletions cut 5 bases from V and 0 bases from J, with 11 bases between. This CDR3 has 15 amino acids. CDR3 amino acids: CASSSTGYSNQPQHF. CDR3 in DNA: TGTGCCAGCAGTTCGACGGGGTATAGCAATCAGCCCCAGCATTTT.

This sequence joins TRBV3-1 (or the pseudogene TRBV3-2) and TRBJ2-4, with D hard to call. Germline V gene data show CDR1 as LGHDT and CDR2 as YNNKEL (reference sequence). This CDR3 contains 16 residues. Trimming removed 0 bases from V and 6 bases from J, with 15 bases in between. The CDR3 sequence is CASSQDPRGHRNIQYF. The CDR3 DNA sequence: TGTGCCAGCAGCCAAGATCCGCGTGGGCACCGAAACATTCAGTACTTC.

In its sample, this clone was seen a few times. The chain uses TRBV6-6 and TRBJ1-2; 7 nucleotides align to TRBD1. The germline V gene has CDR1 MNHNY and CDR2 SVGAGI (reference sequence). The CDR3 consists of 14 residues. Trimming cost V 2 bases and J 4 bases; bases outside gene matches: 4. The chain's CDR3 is CASSYGQEVYGYTF. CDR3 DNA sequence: TGTGCCAGCAGTTACGGACAGGAGGTCTATGGCTACACCTTC.

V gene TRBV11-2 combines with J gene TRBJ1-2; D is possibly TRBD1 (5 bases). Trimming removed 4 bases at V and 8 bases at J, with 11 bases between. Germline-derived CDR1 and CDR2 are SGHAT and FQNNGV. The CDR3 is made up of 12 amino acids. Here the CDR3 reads CASSSWGNGYTF. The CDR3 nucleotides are TGTGCCAGCAGCTCCTGGGGGAACGGCTACACCTTC.

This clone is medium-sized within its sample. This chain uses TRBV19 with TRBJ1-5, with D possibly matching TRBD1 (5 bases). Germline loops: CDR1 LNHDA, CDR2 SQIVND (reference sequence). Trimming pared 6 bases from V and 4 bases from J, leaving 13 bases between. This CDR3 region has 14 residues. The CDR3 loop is CASRNLDSNQPQHF. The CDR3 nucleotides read TGTGCCAGTAGAAATTTAGACAGTAATCAGCCCCAGCATTTT.

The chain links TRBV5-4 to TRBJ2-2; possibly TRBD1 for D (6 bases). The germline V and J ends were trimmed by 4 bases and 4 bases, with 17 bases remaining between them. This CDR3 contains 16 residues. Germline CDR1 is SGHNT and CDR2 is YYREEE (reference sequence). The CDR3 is CASSPEGGQGTGELFF. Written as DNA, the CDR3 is TGTGCCAGCAGCCCGGAAGGGGGACAAGGCACCGGGGAGCTGTTTTTT. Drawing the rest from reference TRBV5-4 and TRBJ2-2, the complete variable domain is ETGVTQSPTHLIKTRGQQVTLRCSSQSGHNTVSWYQQALGQGPQFIFQYYREEENGRGNFPPRFSGLQFPNYSSELNVNALELDDSALYLCASSPEGGQGTGELFFGEGSRLTVL.

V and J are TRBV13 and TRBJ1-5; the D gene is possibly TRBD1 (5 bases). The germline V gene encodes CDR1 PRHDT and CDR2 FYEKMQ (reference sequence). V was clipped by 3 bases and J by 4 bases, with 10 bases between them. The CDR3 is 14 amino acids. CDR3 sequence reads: CASSLGRKNQPQHF. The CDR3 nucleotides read TGTGCCAGCAGCTTGGGACGGAAAAATCAGCCCCAGCATTTT. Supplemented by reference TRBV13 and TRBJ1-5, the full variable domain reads AAGVIQSPRHLIKEKRETATLKCYPIPRHDTVYWYQQGPGQDPQFLISFYEKMQSDKGSIPDRFSAQQFSDYHSELNMSSLELGDSALYFCASSLGRKNQPQHFGDGTRLSIL.

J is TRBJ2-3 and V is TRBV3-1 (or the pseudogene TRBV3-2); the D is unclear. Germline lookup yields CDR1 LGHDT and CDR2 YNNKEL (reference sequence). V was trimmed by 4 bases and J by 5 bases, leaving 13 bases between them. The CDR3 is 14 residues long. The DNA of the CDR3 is TGTGCCAGCAGCCCCCTCCCCTATGTAGATACGCAGTATTTT. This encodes CASSPLPYVDTQYF.

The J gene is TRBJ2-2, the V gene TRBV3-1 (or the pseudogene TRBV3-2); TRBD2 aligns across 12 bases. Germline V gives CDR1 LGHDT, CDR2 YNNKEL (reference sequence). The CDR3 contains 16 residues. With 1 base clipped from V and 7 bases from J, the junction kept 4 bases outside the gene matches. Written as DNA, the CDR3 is TGTGCCAGCAGCCAAGTCGCTAGCGGGAGGGACGGGGAGCTGTTTTTT. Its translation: CASSQVASGRDGELFF.

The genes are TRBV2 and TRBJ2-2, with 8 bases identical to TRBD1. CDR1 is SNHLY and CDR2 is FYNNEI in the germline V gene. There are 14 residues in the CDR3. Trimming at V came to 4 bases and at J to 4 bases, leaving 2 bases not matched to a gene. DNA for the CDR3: TGTGCCAGCAGTGTGGGACAGGCCACCGGGGAGCTGTTTTTT. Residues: CASSVGQATGELFF.